The next 21 T cell receptor beta chains were all read from a single sample in a study of blood T cell repertoires in COVID-19. The data were produced by immunoSEQ multiplex PCR, yet TCRdb's version contains in-frame clones alone and is incomplete. The sample lists about 280,000 clones, 83% occurring once. What was sequenced was peripheral blood. The receptors originated from a woman aged 45-65 years who had recovered from COVID-19.

This clone has a handful of counts. This rearrangement joins TRBV7-2 to TRBJ1-3; tentative D call: TRBD1 (5 bases). Germline-derived CDR1 and CDR2 are SGHTA and FQGNSA. Trimming took 8 bases from V and 0 from J, leaving 11 bases between them. The CDR3 consists of 14 residues. The CDR3 DNA reads TGTGCCAGCGGCCCAGGGATCTCTGGAAACACCATATATTTT. It specifies CASGPGISGNTIYF.

The chain couples TRBV3-1 (or the pseudogene TRBV3-2) to TRBJ1-1; 7 bases match TRBD1. V trimming: 4 bases; J trimming: 1 base; junction bases outside the gene matches: 6. The CDR3 has 15 amino acids. The germline gives CDR1 LGHDT, CDR2 YNNKEL (reference sequence). The CDR3 loop reads CASSRGTDQNTEAFF. CDR3 coding DNA: TGTGCCAGCAGCCGAGGGACAGACCAGAACACTGAAGCTTTCTTT.

This chain uses TRBV5-4 with TRBJ2-4, with D possibly TRBD1 on 6 matching bases. Germline V gene lookup returns CDR1 SGHNT and CDR2 YYREEE (reference sequence). The CDR3 has 11 residues. Trimming removed 10 bases at V and 8 bases at J, with 13 bases between. CDR3 sequence reads: CAFNWGHIQYF. In nucleotides, the CDR3 is TGTGCCTTCAATTGGGGGCACATTCAGTACTTC. Full variable domain (rest looked up from reference TRBV5-4 and TRBJ2-4): ETGVTQSPTHLIKTRGQQVTLRCSSQSGHNTVSWYQQALGQGPQFIFQYYREEENGRGNFPPRFSGLQFPNYSSELNVNALELDDSALYLCAFNWGHIQYFGAGTRLSVL.

This clone was counted a single time. The chain carries TRBV12-5 and TRBJ2-5, with a tentative D call TRBD2 (5 bases). Germline V gene sequence: CDR1 LGHNT, CDR2 FRNRAP. The ends were cut back, 6 bases at V and 5 bases at J, with 13 bases in the middle. The CDR3 length is 13 residues. The CDR3: CASGRSGGETQYF. The CDR3 DNA follows: TGTGCTAGTGGCAGAAGCGGCGGGGAGACCCAGTACTTC.

V usage is TRBV4-3 and J usage is TRBJ2-1, with TRBD2 matching 9 bases. Germline loops: CDR1 LGHNA, CDR2 YSLEER. V was clipped by 0 bases and J by 3 bases; unmatched bases: 6. The CDR3 length is 17 residues. The CDR3 protein is CASSQDWASGVYNEQFF. CDR3 in DNA: TGCGCCAGCAGCCAAGATTGGGCTAGCGGGGTCTACAATGAGCAGTTCTTC.

This chain connects TRBV16 to TRBJ1-5; D gene uncertain. The CDR3 loop spans 14 amino acids. V dropped 4 bases and J dropped 5 bases, with 12 bases sitting between them. The germline CDR1 and CDR2 sequences are KGHSY and FQNENV. The CDR3: CASSLREVDQPQHF. CDR3 bases: TGTGCCAGCAGCCTAAGGGAGGTCGATCAGCCCCAGCATTTT.

The chain uses TRBV28 and TRBJ1-2; 7 positions agree with TRBD1. Per germline, CDR1 MDHEN and CDR2 SYDVKM. V was clipped by 7 bases and J by 4 bases; unmatched bases: 12. This CDR3 is 15 amino acids long. The CDR3 sequence: CASIDANRGVYGYTF. CDR3 nucleotides: TGTGCCAGCATCGATGCGAACAGGGGCGTCTATGGCTACACCTTC.

The genes are TRBV5-1 and TRBJ2-3; the D gene is possibly TRBD1 (6 bases). The CDR3 is 15 residues long. From germline, CDR1 is SGHRS and CDR2 YFSETQ. With 7 bases removed from V and 2 bases from J, the gap between germline ends came to 17 bases. The CDR3 sequence is CASFRDNQFTDTQYF. In DNA form, the CDR3 reads TGCGCCAGCTTCCGGGACAACCAATTCACAGATACGCAGTATTTT.

This rearrangement joins TRBV18 to TRBJ1-4, with TRBD1 as a possible D gene (5 bases). Trimming removed 2 bases at V and 8 bases at J, with 9 bases between. The germline V gene has CDR1 KGHSH and CDR2 LQKENI. The CDR3 runs 13 residues. CDR3 amino acids: CASSPGATEKLFF. The DNA for the CDR3 is TGTGCCAGCTCACCAGGGGCCACAGAAAAACTGTTTTTT.

This rearrangement joins TRBV4-1 to TRBJ2-2; 11 positions match TRBD2. This CDR3 is built from 17 residues. CDR1 is MGHRA, CDR2 YSYEKL, per germline. Germline trimming cut 5 bases from V and 4 bases from J; bases unmatched to any gene: 9. The CDR3 spells CASSVITSGGSTGELFF. CDR3 nucleotides: TGCGCCAGCAGCGTCATTACTAGCGGGGGCTCCACCGGGGAGCTGTTTTTT.

This sequence joins TRBV28 and TRBJ1-5, with a weak D call TRBD1 (6 bases). V shed 5 bases and J shed 1 base, with 15 bases lying between them. The CDR3 has 16 residues. CDR1 MDHEN and CDR2 SYDVKM come from the germline V gene. CDR3 sequence (DNA): TGTGCCAGCAGTCCGCCGGGGGGGGCGAGCAATCAGCCCCAGCATTTT. Amino acids: CASSPPGGASNQPQHF.

This clone showed up just once. V is TRBV5-5 and J is TRBJ2-1; 8 positions match TRBD2. Germline lookup yields CDR1 SGHKS and CDR2 YYEKEE (reference sequence). J gave up 3 bases and V 4 bases, and 6 bases lay outside the gene matches. This CDR3 comprises 15 residues. CDR3 in amino acids: CASSGTSGSYNEQFF. DNA of the CDR3: TGTGCCAGCAGCGGTACTAGCGGAAGCTACAATGAGCAGTTCTTC.

The CDR3 region is CASSLYGTGSVYGYTF. DNA for the CDR3: TGTGCCAGCAGTTTATACGGGACAGGGTCCGTCTATGGCTACACCTTC. V usage is TRBV28 and J usage is TRBJ1-2; 9 bases fit TRBD1. Trimming took 1 base from V and 4 from J; bases not matched to a gene: 7. This CDR3 is built from 16 residues. Per the germline V gene, CDR1 is MDHEN and CDR2 is SYDVKM.

The rearrangement joins TRBV21-1 to TRBJ1-5; the table's D call of TRBD1 was not tested on the DNA. TRBV21-1 is labeled a pseudogene. The CDR3 runs to 18 residues. The CDR3 bases are TGTGCCACCCAGCCCGGACACCGACAAGGGTTTATTGATCAGCCCCAGCATTTT. It yields the protein CATQPGHRQGFIDQPQHF.

This clone has just a few counts. The chain uses TRBV9 and TRBJ1-1; D remains unclear. Deletions cut 0 bases from V and 5 bases from J, with 11 bases between. Per germline, CDR1 SGDLS and CDR2 YYNGEE. The CDR3 has 14 residues. The CDR3 sequence: CASSVVGVWTEAFF. For the CDR3, the DNA is TGTGCCAGCAGCGTAGTCGGGGTATGGACTGAAGCTTTCTTT.

The V call is TRBV5-4, the J call TRBJ2-2; tentative D call: TRBD1 (6 bases). The CDR3 has 14 amino acids. Looked up from germline, CDR1 is SGHNT and CDR2 is YYREEE (reference sequence). V lost 5 bases and J lost 4, with 12 bases in between. CDR3 amino acids: CASSLQGSTGELFF. The CDR3 region has the DNA TGTGCCAGCAGTCTACAGGGATCCACCGGGGAGCTGTTTTTT.

The chain uses TRBV27 and TRBJ2-1, with 8 positions matching TRBD2. V was clipped by 2 bases and J by 4 bases; unmatched bases: 7. Germline CDR1 reads MNHEY; CDR2 reads SMNVEV (reference sequence). CDR3 length equals 16 residues. The CDR3 reads CASSLGQRETYNEQFF. CDR3 sequence (DNA): TGTGCCAGCAGTTTAGGCCAGCGGGAGACGTACAATGAGCAGTTCTTC.

This rearrangement joins TRBV19 to TRBJ2-5; TRBD2 matches at 8 bases. V trimming: 1 base; J trimming: 5 bases; junction bases outside the gene matches: 6. The germline V gene encodes CDR1 LNHDA and CDR2 SQIVND (reference sequence). The CDR3 covers 15 residues. The CDR3 here is CASSIGPSGSETQYF. DNA for the CDR3: TGTGCCAGTAGTATAGGCCCTAGCGGGTCTGAGACCCAGTACTTC.

The V call is TRBV9, the J call TRBJ2-7, with D maybe TRBD1 (6 bases). In germline, CDR1 is SGDLS, CDR2 YYNGEE. V was trimmed by 3 bases and J by 2 bases, leaving 12 bases between them. CDR3 length: 14 amino acids. CDR3 region: CASSEQGGPYEQYF. In DNA, the CDR3 is TGTGCCAGCAGCGAACAGGGTGGGCCCTACGAGCAGTACTTC.

The chain carries TRBV3-1 (or the pseudogene TRBV3-2) and TRBJ1-4; a weak D match, TRBD1 (6 bases). Germline CDR1 LGHDT, CDR2 YNNKEL (reference sequence). The CDR3 length is 16 residues. Trimming took off 1 base at V and 12 bases at J, with 21 bases between the two ends. Here the CDR3 DNA reads TGTGCCAGCAGCCAAGTTTCCTGGACAGTCACGAGGGAACTGTTTTTT. Its protein product is CASSQVSWTVTRELFF.

The table lists this clone with a count of one. The V gene is TRBV20-1, the J gene TRBJ2-1; TRBD2 aligns across 9 bases. V trimming: 6 bases; J trimming: 7 bases; junction bases outside the gene matches: 7. Germline CDR1 reads DFQATT; CDR2 reads SNEGSKA (reference sequence). CDR3 length: 13 residues. The DNA for the CDR3 is TGCAGTGCGAGTAGCGGGAGCAGGAATGAGCAGTTCTTC. This gives the protein CSASSGSRNEQFF.